The 10 T cell receptor beta chains below come from one sample, sequenced in a study of T-cell reconstitution after alpha-beta-depleted transplantation in children. Preparing the TCRbeta library involved the use of unique molecular identifiers. MiXCR was run by TCRdb on the PCR reads, yielding one entry per CDR3 protein. The table lists a few hundred thousand distinct CDR3 sequences, around 9.5% of them singletons, with 6.2% in the top ten. The sample consisted of PBMCs from the stem cell graft donor, taken from the stem cell graft. Receptor source: a human donor who donated a stem cell graft to a child with acute lymphoblastic leukemia.

The gene calls are TRBV11-2 and TRBJ2-3, with D perhaps being TRBD1 or TRBD2 (7 bases each). The CDR3 totals 18 residues. CDR1 is SGHAT and CDR2 is FQNNGV in the germline V gene. V was clipped by 7 bases and J by 2 bases, with 25 bases between them. The CDR3 here is CASNLGRGRGGLTDTQYF. In DNA, the CDR3 is TGTGCCAGCAACCTTGGGAGGGGGCGAGGGGGGCTCACAGATACGCAGTATTTT.

Only a few counts were recorded for this clonotype. The V gene is TRBV29-1, the J gene TRBJ1-2; 7 positions match TRBD1. Trimming at V came to 3 bases and at J to 4 bases, leaving 2 bases not matched to a gene. The CDR3 runs to 12 residues. CDR1 is SQVTM and CDR2 is ANQGSEA in the germline V gene. CDR3 residues: CSVDGQAYGYTF. The CDR3 bases are TGCAGCGTTGATGGACAGGCCTATGGCTACACCTTC. The variable domain in full, completed from reference TRBV29-1 and TRBJ1-2, reads SAVISQKPSRDICQRGTSLTIQCQVDSQVTMMFWYRQQPGQSLTLIATANQGSEATYESGFVIDKFPISRPNLTFSTLTVSNMSPEDSSIYLCSVDGQAYGYTFGSGTRLTVV.

This clonotype came up a few times. J is TRBJ2-3 and V is TRBV20-1, with 11 nucleotides matching TRBD2. Losses at the gene ends were 5 bases for V and 6 bases for J; bases not matched to a gene: 13. The germline V gene has CDR1 DFQATT and CDR2 SNEGSKA (reference sequence). CDR3 size: 16 residues. CDR3 amino acids: CSAEGVSGGESDTQYF. The CDR3, as DNA: TGCAGTGCTGAGGGGGTTAGCGGGGGGGAGTCCGATACGCAGTATTTT.

This clonotype was seen a handful of times. CDR3 coding DNA: TGCAGTGCTAGAGATTGGGGGGATGGTCAGCCCCAGCATTTT. Encoded protein: CSARDWGDGQPQHF. This chain uses TRBV20-1 with TRBJ1-5, with D perhaps matching TRBD1 (5 bases). Germline loops: CDR1 DFQATT, CDR2 SNEGSKA (reference sequence). This CDR3 is built from 14 residues. Trimming cost V 0 bases and J 6 bases, with 12 bases left between them.

This clonotype was seen more than once but under ten times. The V gene is TRBV20-1, the J gene TRBJ1-5, with 7 positions matching TRBD1. The junction had 13 bases not matched to a gene; V was cut back by 5 bases and J by 0 bases. The CDR3 is made up of 17 amino acids. Per germline, CDR1 DFQATT and CDR2 SNEGSKA (reference sequence). CDR3 sequence reads: CSAPGGTATYSNQPQHF. As DNA, the CDR3 is TGCAGTGCTCCCGGCGGGACAGCCACATATAGCAATCAGCCCCAGCATTTT.

The chain combines TRBV19 with TRBJ2-6; weak D call: TRBD2 (5 bases). Per the germline V gene, CDR1 is LNHDA and CDR2 is SQIVND (reference sequence). The V end lost 3 bases, the J end lost 4 bases, and 16 bases lay between the germline ends. CDR3 length: 17 amino acids. CDR3 DNA: TGTGCCAGTAGTATTTTACTGGCGGGCTCCGGGGCCAACGTCCTGACTTTC. Translated, it gives CASSILLAGSGANVLTF.

At least ten counts were recorded for this clonotype. The chain combines TRBV5-1 with TRBJ2-3; D unclear. The V and J ends lost 1 base and 2 bases respectively, with 5 bases between them. This CDR3 has 13 residues. CDR1 is SGHRS, CDR2 YFSETQ, per germline. CDR3 coding DNA: TGCGCCAGCAGCTTGAGGTACACAGATACGCAGTATTTT. Its protein product is CASSLRYTDTQYF.

This clonotype has ten or more counts. CDR3 nucleotide sequence: TGTGCCAGCAGCTTGGCAGCAACTAATGAAAAACTGTTTTTT. This codes for CASSLAATNEKLFF. The chain joins TRBV5-6 to TRBJ1-4; D call uncertain. V was shortened by 0 bases and J by 0 bases, with 3 bases between the two germline ends. Germline V gene lookup returns CDR1 SGHDT and CDR2 YYEEEE. This CDR3 comprises 14 residues. Variable domain in full (rest from reference TRBV5-6 and TRBJ1-4): DAGVTQSPTHLIKTRGQQVTLRCSPKSGHDTVSWYQQALGQGPQFIFQYYEEEERQRGNFPDRFSGHQFPNYSSELNVNALLLGDSALYLCASSLAATNEKLFFGSGTQLSVL.

The sample holds many counts of this clonotype. This chain connects TRBV5-1 to TRBJ2-2; 9 positions agree with TRBD1. The CDR3 is made up of 14 amino acids. Unmatched junction bases numbered 4, after V lost 9 bases and J lost 1 base. Per the germline V gene, CDR1 is SGHRS and CDR2 is YFSETQ. The CDR3 DNA follows: TGCGCCACGGCGGGACAGGGGAACACCGGGGAGCTGTTTTTT. It encodes CATAGQGNTGELFF.

This clonotype came up a few times. The V and J genes are TRBV30 and TRBJ2-7; D is uncertain. The CDR3 is 11 residues long. Germline values: CDR1 GTSNPN, CDR2 SVGIG (reference sequence). Trimming pared 1 base from V and 7 bases from J, leaving 8 bases between. The CDR3 DNA is TGTGCCTGGAGTGCAACGCGGGAGCAGTACTTC. Translating gives CAWSATREQYF.